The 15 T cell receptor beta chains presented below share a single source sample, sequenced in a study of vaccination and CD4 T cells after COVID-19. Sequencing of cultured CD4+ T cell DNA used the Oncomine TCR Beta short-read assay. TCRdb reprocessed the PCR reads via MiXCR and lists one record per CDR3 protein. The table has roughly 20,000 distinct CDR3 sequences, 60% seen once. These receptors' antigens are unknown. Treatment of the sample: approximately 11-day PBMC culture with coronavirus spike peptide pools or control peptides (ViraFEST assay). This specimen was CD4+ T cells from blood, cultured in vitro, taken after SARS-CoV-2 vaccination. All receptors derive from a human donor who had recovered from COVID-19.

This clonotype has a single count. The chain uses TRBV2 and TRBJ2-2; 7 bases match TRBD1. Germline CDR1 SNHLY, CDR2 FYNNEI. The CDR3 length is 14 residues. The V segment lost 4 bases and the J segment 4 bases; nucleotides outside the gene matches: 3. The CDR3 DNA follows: TGTGCCAGCAGTGGGGACAGCCGCACCGGGGAGCTGTTTTTT. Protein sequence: CASSGDSRTGELFF.

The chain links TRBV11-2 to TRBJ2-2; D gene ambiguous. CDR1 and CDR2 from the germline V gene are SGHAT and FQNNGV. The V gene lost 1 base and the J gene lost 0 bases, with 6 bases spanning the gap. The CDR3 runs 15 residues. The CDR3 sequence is CASSLVAANTGELFF. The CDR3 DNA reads TGTGCCAGCAGCTTAGTGGCGGCGAACACCGGGGAGCTGTTTTTT.

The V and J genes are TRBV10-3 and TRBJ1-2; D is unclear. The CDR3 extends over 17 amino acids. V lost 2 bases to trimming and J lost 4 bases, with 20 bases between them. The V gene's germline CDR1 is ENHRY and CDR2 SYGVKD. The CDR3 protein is CAISEAKTTNEAYGYTF. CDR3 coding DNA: TGTGCCATCAGTGAGGCCAAGACCACTAATGAGGCCTATGGCTACACCTTC.

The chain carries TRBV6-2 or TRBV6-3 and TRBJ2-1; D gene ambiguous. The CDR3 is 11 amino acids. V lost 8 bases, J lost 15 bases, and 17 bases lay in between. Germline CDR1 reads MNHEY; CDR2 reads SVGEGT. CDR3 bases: TGTGCCAGCCAGGCGCTTGATGTGGCGTTCTTC. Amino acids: CASQALDVAFF.

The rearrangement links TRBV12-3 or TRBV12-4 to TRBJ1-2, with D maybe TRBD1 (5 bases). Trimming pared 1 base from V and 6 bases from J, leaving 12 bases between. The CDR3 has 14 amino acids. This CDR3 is CASSLGGRLNGYTF. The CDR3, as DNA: TGTGCCAGCAGTTTAGGGGGCAGGTTGAATGGCTACACCTTC.

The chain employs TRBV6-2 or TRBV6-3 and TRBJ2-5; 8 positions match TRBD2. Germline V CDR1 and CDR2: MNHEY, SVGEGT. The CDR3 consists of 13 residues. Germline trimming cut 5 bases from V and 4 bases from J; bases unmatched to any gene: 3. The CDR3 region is CASSSGSPETQYF. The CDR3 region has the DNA TGTGCCAGCAGTAGCGGGAGTCCAGAGACCCAGTACTTC.

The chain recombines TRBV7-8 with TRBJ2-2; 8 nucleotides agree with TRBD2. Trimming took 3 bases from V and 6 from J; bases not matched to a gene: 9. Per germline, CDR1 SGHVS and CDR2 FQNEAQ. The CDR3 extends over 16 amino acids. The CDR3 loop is CASSFVGLGFSGELFF. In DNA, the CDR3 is TGTGCCAGCAGCTTTGTGGGACTAGGGTTCTCCGGGGAGCTGTTTTTT.

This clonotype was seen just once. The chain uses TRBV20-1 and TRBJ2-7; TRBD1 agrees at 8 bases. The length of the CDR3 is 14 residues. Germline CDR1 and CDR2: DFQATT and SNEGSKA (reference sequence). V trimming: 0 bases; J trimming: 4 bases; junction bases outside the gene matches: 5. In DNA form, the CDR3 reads TGCAGTGCTAGAGAGGCAGGGGGCGTTTACGAGCAGTACTTC. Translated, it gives CSAREAGGVYEQYF.

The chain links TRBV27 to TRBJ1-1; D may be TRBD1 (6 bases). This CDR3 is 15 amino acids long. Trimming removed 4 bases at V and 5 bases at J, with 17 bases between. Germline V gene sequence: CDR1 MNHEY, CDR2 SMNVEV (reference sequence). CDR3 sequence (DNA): TGTGCCAGCAGTTCCCCGCAGGGGCTTGCTACTGAAGCTTTCTTT. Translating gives CASSSPQGLATEAFF.

DNA for the CDR3: TGTGCCACCAGCAGAGGGACAGGGCTCACAGATACGCAGTATTTT. This encodes CATSRGTGLTDTQYF. V usage is TRBV15 and J usage is TRBJ2-3; TRBD1 agrees at 8 bases. Germline assignment: CDR1 LNHNV and CDR2 YYDKDF (reference sequence). V shed 1 base, J shed 2 bases, and the junction held 2 bases outside the gene matches. This CDR3 is 15 amino acids long. The full variable domain, with the rest looked up from reference TRBV15 and TRBJ2-3, is DAMVIQNPRYQVTQFGKPVTLSCSQTLNHNVMYWYQQKSSQAPKLLFHYYDKDFNNEADTPDNFQSRRPNTSFCFLDIRSPGLGDTAMYLCATSRGTGLTDTQYFGPGTRLTVL.

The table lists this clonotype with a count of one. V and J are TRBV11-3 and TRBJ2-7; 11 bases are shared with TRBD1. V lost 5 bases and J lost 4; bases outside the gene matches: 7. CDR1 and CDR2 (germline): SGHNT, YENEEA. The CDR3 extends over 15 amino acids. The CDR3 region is CASSLLGQGVYEQYF. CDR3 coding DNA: TGTGCCAGCAGCCTGTTGGGACAGGGGGTTTACGAGCAGTACTTC.

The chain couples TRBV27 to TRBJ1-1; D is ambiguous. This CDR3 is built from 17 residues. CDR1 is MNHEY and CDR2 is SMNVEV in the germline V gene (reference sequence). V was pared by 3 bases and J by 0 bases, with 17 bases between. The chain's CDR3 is CASSFSDVKGMNTEAFF. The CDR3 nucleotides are TGTGCCAGCAGTTTCTCCGACGTAAAGGGCATGAACACTGAAGCTTTCTTT.

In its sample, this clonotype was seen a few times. DNA for the CDR3: TGCAGTGCCCACAGAGTCGGTGAGGGAAGCTATGGCTACACCTTC. The encoded protein is CSAHRVGEGSYGYTF. The V gene is TRBV20-1, the J gene TRBJ1-2, with unresolved D. With 6 bases removed from V and 4 bases from J, the gap between germline ends came to 21 bases. From germline, CDR1 is DFQATT and CDR2 SNEGSKA (reference sequence). The CDR3 totals 15 residues.

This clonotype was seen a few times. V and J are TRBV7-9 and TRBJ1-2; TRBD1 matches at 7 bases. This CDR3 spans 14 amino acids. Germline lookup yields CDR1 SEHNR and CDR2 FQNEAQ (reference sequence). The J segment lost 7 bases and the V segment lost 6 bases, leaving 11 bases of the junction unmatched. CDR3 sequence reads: CASSARGPGVGYTF. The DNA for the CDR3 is TGTGCCAGCAGTGCAAGGGGGCCGGGGGTTGGCTACACCTTC. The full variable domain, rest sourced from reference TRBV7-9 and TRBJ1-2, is DTGVSQNPRHKITKRGQNVTFRCDPISEHNRLYWYRQTLGQGPEFLTYFQNEAQLEKSRLLSDRFSAERPKGSFSTLEIQRTEQGDSAMYLCASSARGPGVGYTFGSGTRLTVV.

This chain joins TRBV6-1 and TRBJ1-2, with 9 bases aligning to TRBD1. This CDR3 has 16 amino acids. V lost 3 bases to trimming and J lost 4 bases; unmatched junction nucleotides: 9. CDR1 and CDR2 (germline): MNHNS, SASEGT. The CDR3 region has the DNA TGTGCCAGCAGTGAGGCCGGGACAGGGTTGGGCTATGGCTACACCTTC. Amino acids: CASSEAGTGLGYGYTF.